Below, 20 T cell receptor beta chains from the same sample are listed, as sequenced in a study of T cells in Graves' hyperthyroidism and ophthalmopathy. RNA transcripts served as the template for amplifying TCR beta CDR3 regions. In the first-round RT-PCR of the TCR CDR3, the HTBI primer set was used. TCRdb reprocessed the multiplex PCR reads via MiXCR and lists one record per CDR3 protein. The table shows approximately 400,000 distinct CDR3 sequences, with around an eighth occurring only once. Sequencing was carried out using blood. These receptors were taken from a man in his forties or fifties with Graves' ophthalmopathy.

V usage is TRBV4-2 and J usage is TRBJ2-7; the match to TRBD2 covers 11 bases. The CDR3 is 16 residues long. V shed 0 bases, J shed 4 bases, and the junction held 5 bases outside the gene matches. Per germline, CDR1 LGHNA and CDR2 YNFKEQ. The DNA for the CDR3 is TGTGCCAGCAGCCAAGAAAGACTAGCGGGACTATACGAGCAGTACTTC. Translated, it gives CASSQERLAGLYEQYF.

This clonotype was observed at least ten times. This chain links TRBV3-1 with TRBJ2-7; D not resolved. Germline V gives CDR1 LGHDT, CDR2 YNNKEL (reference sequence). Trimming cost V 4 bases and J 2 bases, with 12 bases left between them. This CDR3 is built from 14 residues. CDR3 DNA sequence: TGTGCCAGCAGCCGGCCTGACCGAGCCTACGAGCAGTACTTC. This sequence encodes CASSRPDRAYEQYF.

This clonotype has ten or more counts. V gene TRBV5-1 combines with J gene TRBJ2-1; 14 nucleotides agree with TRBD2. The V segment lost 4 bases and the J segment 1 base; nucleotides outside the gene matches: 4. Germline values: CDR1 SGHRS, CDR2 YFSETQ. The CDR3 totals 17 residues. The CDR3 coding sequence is TGCGCCAGCAGCACAGGACTAGCGGGAGGTTCCTACAATGAGCAGTTCTTC. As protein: CASSTGLAGGSYNEQFF.

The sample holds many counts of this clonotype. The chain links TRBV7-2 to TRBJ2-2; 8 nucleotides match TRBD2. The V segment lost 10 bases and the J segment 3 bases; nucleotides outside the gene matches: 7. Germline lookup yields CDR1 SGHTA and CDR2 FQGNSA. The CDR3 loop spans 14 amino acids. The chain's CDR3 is CAIGGLGYTGELFF. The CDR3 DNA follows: TGTGCCATCGGGGGACTAGGATACACCGGGGAGCTGTTTTTT. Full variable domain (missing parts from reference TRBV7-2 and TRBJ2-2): GAGVSQSPSNKVTEKGKDVELRCDPISGHTALYWYRQSLGQGLEFLIYFQGNSAPDKSGLPSDRFSAERTGGSVSTLTIQRTQQEDSAVYLCAIGGLGYTGELFFGEGSRLTVL.

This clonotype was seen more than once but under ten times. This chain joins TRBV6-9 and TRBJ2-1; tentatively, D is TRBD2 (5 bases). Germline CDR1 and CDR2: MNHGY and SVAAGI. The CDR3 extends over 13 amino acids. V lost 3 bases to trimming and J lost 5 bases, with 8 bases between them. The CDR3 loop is CASSYRGDNEQFF. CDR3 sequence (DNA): TGTGCCAGCAGTTACCGGGGAGACAATGAGCAGTTCTTC.

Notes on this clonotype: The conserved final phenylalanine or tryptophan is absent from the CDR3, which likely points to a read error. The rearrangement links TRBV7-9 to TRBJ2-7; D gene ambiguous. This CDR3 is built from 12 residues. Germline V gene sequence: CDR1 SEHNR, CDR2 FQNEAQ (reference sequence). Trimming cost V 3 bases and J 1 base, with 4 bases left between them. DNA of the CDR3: TGTGCCAGCAGCTTTAGTTCCTACGAGCAGTACCTC. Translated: CASSFSSYEQYL.

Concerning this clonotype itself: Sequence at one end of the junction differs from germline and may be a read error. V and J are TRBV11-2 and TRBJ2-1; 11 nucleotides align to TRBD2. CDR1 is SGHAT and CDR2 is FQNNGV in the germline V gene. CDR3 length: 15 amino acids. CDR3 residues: CASSLSLAGGNGQFF. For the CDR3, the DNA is TGTGCCAGCAGCTTAAGCCTAGCGGGAGGAAATGGGCAGTTCTTC. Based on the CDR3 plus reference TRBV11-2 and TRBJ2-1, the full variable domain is EAGVAQSPRYKIIEKRQSVAFWCNPISGHATLYWYQQILGQGPKLLIQFQNNGVVDDSQLPKDRFSAERLKGVDSTLKIQPAKLEDSAVYLCASSLSLAGGNGQFFGPGTRLTVL.

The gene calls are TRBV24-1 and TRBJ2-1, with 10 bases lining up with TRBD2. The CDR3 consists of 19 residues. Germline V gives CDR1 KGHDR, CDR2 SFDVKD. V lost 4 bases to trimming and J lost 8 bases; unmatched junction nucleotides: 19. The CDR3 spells CATSDRDWGRTSGLDEQFF. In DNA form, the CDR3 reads TGTGCCACCAGTGACCGGGACTGGGGAAGGACTAGCGGTTTGGATGAGCAGTTCTTC.

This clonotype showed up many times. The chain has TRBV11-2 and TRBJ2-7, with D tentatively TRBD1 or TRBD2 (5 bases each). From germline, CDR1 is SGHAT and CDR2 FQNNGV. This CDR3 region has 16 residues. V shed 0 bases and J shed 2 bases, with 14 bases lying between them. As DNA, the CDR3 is TGTGCCAGCAGCTTAGAGGGCATGAGGGGACCCTACGAGCAGTACTTC. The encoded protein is CASSLEGMRGPYEQYF.

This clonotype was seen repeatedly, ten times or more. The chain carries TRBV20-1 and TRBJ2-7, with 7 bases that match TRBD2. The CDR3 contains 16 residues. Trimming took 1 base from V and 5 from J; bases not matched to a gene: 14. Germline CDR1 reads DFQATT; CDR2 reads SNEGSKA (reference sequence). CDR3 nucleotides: TGCAGTGCTAGAGGGTTAGCGGGCGACTTTATGAACGAGCAGTACTTC. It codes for CSARGLAGDFMNEQYF.

The CDR3 DNA sequence: TGTGCCAGCAGTTACGGGGGGAATCAGCCCCAGCATTTT. It codes for CASSYGGNQPQHF. The chain combines TRBV6-5 with TRBJ1-5; TRBD1 might be the D (5 bases). The ends were cut back, 2 bases at V and 4 bases at J, with 6 bases in the middle. Germline-derived CDR1 and CDR2 are MNHEY and SVGAGI. The CDR3 is 13 residues long.

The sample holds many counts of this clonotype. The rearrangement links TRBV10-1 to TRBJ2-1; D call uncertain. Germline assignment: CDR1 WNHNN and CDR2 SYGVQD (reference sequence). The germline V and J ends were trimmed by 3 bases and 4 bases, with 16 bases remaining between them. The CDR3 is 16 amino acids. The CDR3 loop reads CASSDSTHGRYNEQFF. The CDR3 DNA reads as TGCGCCAGCAGTGACTCAACCCACGGACGGTACAATGAGCAGTTCTTC.

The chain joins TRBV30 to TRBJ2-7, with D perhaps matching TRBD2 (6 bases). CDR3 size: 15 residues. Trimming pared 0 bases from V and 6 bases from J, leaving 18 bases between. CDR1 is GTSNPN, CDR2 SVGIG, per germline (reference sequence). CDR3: CAWSVVSGTRGEQYF. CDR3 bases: TGTGCCTGGAGTGTTGTCTCTGGGACTCGGGGCGAGCAGTACTTC.

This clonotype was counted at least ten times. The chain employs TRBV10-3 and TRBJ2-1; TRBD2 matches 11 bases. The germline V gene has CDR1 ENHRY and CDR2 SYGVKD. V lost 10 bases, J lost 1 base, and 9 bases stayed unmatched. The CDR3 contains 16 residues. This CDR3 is CATRQTSGKSYNEQFF. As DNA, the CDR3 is TGTGCCACCCGCCAGACTAGCGGGAAGTCCTACAATGAGCAGTTCTTC.

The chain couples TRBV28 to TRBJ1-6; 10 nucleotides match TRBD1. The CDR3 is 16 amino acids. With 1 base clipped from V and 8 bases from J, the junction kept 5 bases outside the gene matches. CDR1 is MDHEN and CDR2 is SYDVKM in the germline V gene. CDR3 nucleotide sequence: TGTGCCAGCAGTTTATTGACAGGGGGCGATTATTCACCCCTCCACTTT. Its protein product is CASSLLTGGDYSPLHF.

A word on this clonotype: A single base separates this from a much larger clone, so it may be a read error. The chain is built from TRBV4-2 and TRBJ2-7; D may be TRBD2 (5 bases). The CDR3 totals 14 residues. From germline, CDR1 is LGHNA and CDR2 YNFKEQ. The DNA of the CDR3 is TGTACCAGCAGCCAACTGGACTTGTCCTACGAGCAGTACTTC. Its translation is CTSSQLDLSYEQYF.

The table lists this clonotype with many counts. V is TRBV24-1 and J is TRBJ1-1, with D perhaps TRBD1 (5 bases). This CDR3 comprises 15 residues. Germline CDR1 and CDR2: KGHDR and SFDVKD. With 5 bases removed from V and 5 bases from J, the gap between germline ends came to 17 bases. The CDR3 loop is CATSAAMGETTEAFF. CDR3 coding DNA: TGTGCCACCAGTGCCGCCATGGGGGAAACTACTGAAGCTTTCTTT.

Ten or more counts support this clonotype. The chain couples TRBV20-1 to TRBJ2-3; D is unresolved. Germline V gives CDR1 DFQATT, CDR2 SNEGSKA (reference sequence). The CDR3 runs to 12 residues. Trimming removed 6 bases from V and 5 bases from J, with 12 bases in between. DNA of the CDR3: TGCAGTGCCAGCTGGGCGGTAGATACGCAGTATTTT. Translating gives CSASWAVDTQYF.

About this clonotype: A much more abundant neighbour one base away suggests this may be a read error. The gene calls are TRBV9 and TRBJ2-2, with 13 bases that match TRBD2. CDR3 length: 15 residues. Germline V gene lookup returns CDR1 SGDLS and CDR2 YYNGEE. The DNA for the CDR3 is TGTGCCGGCAGCTTCGGGACTAGCGGGATTGGGGAGCTGTTTTTT. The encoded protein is CAGSFGTSGIGELFF.

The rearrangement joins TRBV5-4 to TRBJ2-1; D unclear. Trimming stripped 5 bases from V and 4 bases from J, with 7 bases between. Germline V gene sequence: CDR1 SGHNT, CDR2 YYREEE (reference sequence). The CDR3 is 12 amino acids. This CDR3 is CASRAAYNEQFF. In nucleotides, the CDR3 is TGTGCCAGCAGGGCGGCTTACAATGAGCAGTTCTTC. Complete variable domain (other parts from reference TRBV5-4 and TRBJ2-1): ETGVTQSPTHLIKTRGQQVTLRCSSQSGHNTVSWYQQALGQGPQFIFQYYREEENGRGNFPPRFSGLQFPNYSSELNVNALELDDSALYLCASRAAYNEQFFGPGTRLTVL.